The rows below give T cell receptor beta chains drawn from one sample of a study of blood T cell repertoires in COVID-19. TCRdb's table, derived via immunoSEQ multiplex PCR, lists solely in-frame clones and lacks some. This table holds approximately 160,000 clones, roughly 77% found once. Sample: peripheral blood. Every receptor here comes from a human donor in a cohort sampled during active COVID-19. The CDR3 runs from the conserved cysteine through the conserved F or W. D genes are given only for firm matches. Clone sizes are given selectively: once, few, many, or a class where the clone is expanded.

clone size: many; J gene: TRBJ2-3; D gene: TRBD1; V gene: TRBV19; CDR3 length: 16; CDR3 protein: CASSAGPGQGTDTQYF; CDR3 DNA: TGTGCCAGTAGTGCCGGCCCGGGACAGGGAACAGATACGCAGTATTTT
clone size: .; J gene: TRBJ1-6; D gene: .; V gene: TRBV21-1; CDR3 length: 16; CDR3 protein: CASSVTGGTYNSPLHF; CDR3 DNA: TGTGCCAGCAGCGTAACAGGGGGGACATACAATTCACCCCTCCACTTT
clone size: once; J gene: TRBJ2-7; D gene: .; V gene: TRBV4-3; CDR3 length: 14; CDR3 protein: CASSPNPFGSEQYF; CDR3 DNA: TGCGCCAGCAGCCCCAATCCGTTCGGGAGCGAGCAGTACTTC
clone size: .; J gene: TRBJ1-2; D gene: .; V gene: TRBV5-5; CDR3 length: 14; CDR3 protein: CASSHQGTPDGYTF; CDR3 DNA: TGTGCCAGCAGCCATCAAGGGACACCAGATGGCTACACCTTC
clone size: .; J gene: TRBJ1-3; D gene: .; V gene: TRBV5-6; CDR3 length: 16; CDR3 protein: CASSSWTRGGGNTIYF; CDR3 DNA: TGTGCCAGCAGCTCATGGACTCGAGGGGGTGGAAACACCATATATTTT
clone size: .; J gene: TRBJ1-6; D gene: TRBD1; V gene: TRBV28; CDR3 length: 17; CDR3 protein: CASSMRTGTAVNSPLHF; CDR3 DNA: TGTGCCAGCAGTATGAGGACAGGTACAGCAGTTAATTCACCCCTCCACTTT
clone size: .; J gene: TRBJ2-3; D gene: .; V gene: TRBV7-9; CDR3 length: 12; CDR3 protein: CASNPLSDTQYF; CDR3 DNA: TGTGCCAGCAACCCGTTGAGTGATACGCAGTATTTT
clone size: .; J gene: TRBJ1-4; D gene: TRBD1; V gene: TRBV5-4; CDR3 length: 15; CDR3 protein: CASSSPGTANEKLFF; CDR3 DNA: TGTGCCAGCAGTTCGCCGGGGACAGCTAATGAAAAACTGTTTTTT
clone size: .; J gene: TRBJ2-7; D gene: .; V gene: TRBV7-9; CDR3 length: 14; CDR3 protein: CASSLNTGRQGQYF; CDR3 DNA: TGTGCCAGCAGCTTGAACACTGGCAGGCAGGGGCAGTACTTC
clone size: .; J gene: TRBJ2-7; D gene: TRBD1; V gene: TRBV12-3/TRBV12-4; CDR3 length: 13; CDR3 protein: CASIKQGAREQYF; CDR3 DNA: TGTGCCAGCATCAAACAGGGGGCACGGGAGCAGTACTTC
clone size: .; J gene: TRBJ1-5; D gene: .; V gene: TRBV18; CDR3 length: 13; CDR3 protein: CASSGRSDQPQHF; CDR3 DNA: TGTGCCAGCTCTGGCCGGAGTGATCAGCCCCAGCATTTT
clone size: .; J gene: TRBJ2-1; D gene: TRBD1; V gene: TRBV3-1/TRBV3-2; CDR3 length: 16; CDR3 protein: CASSRVITGTGVEQFF; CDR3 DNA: TGTGCCAGCAGCCGCGTAATTACCGGGACAGGTGTTGAGCAGTTCTTC
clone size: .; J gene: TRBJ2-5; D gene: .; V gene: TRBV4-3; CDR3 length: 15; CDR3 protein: CASSPQGSREETQYF; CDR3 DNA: TGCGCCAGCAGCCCTCAGGGGAGTCGGGAAGAGACCCAGTACTTC
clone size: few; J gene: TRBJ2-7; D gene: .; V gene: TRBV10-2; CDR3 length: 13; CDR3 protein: CASRSGPNYEQYF; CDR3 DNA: TGCGCCAGCAGGTCAGGCCCCAACTACGAGCAGTACTTC
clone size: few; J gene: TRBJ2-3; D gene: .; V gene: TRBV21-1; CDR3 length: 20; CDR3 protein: CASSKERSASGMCDTDTQYF; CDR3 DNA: TGTGCCAGCAGCAAAGAGAGGTCGGCTAGCGGGATGTGTGACACAGATACGCAGTATTTT
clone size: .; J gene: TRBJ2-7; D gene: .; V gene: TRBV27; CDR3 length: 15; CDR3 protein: CASSLLGRGPYEQYF; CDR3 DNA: TGTGCCAGCAGTTTATTGGGCAGGGGACCTTACGAGCAGTACTTC
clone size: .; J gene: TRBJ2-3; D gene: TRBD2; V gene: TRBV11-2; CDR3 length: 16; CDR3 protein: CASSYSSGPLTDTQYF; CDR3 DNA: TGTGCCAGCAGCTACTCTAGCGGGCCTCTCACAGATACGCAGTATTTT
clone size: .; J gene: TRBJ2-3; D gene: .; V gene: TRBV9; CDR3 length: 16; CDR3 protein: CASSVVGWGGTDTQYF; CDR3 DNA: TGTGCCAGCAGCGTAGTGGGTTGGGGAGGCACAGATACGCAGTATTTT
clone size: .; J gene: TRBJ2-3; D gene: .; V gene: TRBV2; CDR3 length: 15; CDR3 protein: CASSDVQRSTDTQYF; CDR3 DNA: TGTGCCAGCAGTGACGTTCAGCGAAGCACAGATACGCAGTATTTT
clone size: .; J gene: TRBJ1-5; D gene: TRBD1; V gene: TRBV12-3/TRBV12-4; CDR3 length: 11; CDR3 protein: CASSLGTGRHF; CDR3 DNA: TGTGCCAGCAGCCTTGGGACAGGTAGGCATTTT
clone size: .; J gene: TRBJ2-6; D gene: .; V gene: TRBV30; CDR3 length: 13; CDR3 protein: CAAAVSGANVLTF; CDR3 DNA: TGTGCTGCCGCGGTTTCTGGGGCCAACGTCCTGACTTTC
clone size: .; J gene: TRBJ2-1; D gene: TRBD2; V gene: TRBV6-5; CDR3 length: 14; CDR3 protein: CASRGLAGGDEQFF; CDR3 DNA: TGTGCCAGCAGGGGACTAGCGGGAGGTGATGAGCAGTTCTTC
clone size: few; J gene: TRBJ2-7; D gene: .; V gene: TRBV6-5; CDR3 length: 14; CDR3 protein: CASRALRSVYEQYF; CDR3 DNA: TGTGCCAGCAGAGCGTTGCGCAGCGTCTACGAGCAGTACTTC
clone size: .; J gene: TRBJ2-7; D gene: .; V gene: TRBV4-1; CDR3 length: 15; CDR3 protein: CASSVRDSHSYEQYF; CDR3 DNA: TGCGCCAGCAGCGTGCGGGACTCCCACTCCTACGAGCAGTACTTC
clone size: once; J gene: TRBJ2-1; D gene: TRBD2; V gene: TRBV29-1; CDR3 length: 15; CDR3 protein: CSVKNSGSGSNEQFF; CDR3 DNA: TGCAGCGTTAAAAATAGCGGGAGCGGTTCGAATGAGCAGTTCTTC
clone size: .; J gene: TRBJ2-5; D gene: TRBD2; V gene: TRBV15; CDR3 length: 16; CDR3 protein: CATSREGTSGVKTQYF; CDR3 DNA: TGTGCCACCAGCAGAGAGGGGACTAGCGGCGTGAAGACCCAGTACTTC
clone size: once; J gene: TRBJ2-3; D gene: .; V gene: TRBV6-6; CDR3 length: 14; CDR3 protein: CASRTEGSTDTQYF; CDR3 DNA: TGTGCCAGCAGAACCGAGGGTAGCACAGATACGCAGTATTTT
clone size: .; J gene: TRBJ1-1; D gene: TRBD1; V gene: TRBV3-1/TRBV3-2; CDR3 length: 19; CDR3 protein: CASSPDRGRGGPRDTEAFF; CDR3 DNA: TGTGCCAGCAGTCCGGACAGGGGGCGCGGGGGCCCGAGGGATACTGAAGCTTTCTTT
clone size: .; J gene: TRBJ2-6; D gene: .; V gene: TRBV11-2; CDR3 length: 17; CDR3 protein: CASSQAAGSSGANVLTF; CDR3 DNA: TGTGCCAGCAGCCAGGCGGCGGGGTCCTCTGGGGCCAACGTCCTGACTTTC
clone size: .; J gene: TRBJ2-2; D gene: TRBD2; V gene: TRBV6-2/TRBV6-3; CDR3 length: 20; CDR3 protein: CASSSGTHLAGGPGTGELFF; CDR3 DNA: TGTGCCAGCAGCTCCGGGACACACCTAGCGGGGGGGCCGGGCACCGGGGAGCTGTTTTTT
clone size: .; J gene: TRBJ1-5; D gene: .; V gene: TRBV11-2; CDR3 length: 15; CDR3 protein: CASSLTFYSNQPQHF; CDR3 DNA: TGTGCCAGCAGCTTGACATTTTATAGCAATCAGCCCCAGCATTTT
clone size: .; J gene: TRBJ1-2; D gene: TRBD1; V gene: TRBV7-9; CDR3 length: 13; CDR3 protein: CASSPGQGDGYTF; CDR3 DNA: TGTGCCAGCAGCCCGGGACAGGGTGATGGCTACACCTTC
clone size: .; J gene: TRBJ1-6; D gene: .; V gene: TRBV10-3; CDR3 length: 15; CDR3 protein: CAISESRGSFSPLHF; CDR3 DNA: TGTGCCATCAGTGAGTCTAGGGGATCTTTCTCACCCCTCCACTTT
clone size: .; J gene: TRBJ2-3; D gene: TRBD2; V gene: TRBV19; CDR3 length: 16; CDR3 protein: CASSRLAGRGTDTQYF; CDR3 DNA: TGTGCCAGTAGTAGATTAGCGGGAAGGGGGACAGATACGCAGTATTTT
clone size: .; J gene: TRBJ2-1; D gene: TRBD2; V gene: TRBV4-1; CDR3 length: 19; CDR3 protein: CASSQDPITSASSYNEQFF; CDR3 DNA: TGCGCCAGCAGCCAAGATCCCATAACTAGCGCGAGCTCCTACAATGAGCAGTTCTTC
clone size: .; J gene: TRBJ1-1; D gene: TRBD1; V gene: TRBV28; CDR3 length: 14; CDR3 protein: CASRPGTANTEAFF; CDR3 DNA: TGTGCCAGCAGACCCGGGACAGCCAACACTGAAGCTTTCTTT
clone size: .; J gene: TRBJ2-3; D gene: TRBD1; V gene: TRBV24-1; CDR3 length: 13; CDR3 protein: CATSNRGADTQYF; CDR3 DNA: TGTGCCACCAGTAACAGGGGGGCAGATACGCAGTATTTT
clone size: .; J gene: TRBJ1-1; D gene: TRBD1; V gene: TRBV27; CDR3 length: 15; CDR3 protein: CASSSPGGVSTEAFF; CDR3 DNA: TGTGCCAGCAGTTCCCCAGGGGGCGTTAGCACTGAAGCTTTCTTT
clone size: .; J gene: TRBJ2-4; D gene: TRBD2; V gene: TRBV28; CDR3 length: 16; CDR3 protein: CASMTSGVLAKNIQYF; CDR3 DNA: TGTGCCAGTATGACTAGCGGGGTACTAGCCAAAAACATTCAGTACTTC
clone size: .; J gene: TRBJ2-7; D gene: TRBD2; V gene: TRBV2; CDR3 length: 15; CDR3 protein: CASSDPAGDSYEQYF; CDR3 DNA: TGTGCCAGCAGTGATCCAGCGGGGGACTCCTACGAGCAGTACTTC
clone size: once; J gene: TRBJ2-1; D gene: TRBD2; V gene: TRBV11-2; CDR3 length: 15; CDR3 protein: CASSLIRLAGWEQFF; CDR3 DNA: TGTGCCAGCAGCTTAATACGACTAGCCGGATGGGAGCAGTTCTTC
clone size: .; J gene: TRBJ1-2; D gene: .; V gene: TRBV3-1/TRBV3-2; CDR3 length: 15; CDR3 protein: CASSQGGGAMYGYTF; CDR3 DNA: TGTGCCAGCAGCCAAGGCGGAGGGGCCATGTATGGCTACACCTTC